A single TCR beta chain is shown here with its context. In the original analysis: Using reference gene primer amplification, nucleated cell counts were estimated. Sequenced by immunoSEQ multiplex PCR; TCRdb stores in-frame clones only, minus some. That table furnishes V, J and clone size, whereas the DNA furnished D and trimming. The sample shows 120,000 or so clones, roughly 82% of them seen only once. The CDR3 is made up of 14 amino acids. J lost 2 bases, V lost 3 bases, and 4 bases had no gene match. CDR1 MDHEN and CDR2 SYDVKM come from the germline V gene. This specimen belongs to a study of blood T cell repertoires in COVID-19. Turning to the study itself: There were acute and convalescent COVID-19 samples, and they came from the United States, Italy and Spain. From T cells, B-cell-depleted T cells, or PBMCs came the material, which was cDNA or gDNA.

The chain combines TRBV28 with TRBJ2-7, with 7 bases lining up with TRBD1. This TCR derives from a human donor in a cohort sampled during active COVID-19. Material: peripheral blood. The CDR3 DNA sequence: TGTGCCAGCAGTTTCTGGGACAGACCCTACGAGCAGTACTTC. It translates to CASSFWDRPYEQYF.